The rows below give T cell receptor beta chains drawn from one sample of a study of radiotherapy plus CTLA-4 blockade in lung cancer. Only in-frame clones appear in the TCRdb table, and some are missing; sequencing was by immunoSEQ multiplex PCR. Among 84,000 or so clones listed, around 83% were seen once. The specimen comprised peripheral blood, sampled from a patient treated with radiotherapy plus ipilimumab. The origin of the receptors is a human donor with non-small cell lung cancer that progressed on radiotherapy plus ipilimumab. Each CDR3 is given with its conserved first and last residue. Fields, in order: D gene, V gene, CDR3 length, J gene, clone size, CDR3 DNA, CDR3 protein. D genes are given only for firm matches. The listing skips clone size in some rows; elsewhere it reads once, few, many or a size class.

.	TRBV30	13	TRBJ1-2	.	TGTGCCTGGAGCCGGGCCACTTTGTATGGCTACACCTTC	CAWSRATLYGYTF
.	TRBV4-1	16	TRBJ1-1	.	TGCGCCAGCAGCCCGGGGCAGGGGACCGGTAGGACTGAAGCTTTCTTT	CASSPGQGTGRTEAFF
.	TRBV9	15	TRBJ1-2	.	TGTGCCAGCAGCGTAGCTAATACCGAGTATGGGGGCTACACCTTC	CASSVANTEYGGYTF
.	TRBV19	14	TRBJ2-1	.	TGTGCCAGTAGTCGGGCGGACTCCTACAATGAGCAGTTCTTC	CASSRADSYNEQFF
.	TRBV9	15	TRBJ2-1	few	TGTGCCAGCAGCGTAGAGATAGGATTGCGGGTTGAGCAGTTCTTC	CASSVEIGLRVEQFF
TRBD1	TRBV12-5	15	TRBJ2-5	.	TGTGCTAGTGGTTTGGCAGGGGGCGGCCAAGAGACCCAGTACTTC	CASGLAGGGQETQYF
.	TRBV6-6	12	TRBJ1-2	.	TGTGCCAGCAGCCGGGCTAACTATGGCTACACCTTC	CASSRANYGYTF
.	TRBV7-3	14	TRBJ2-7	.	TGTGCCAGCAGCTGGTGGGGGATAGGATACGAGCAGTACTTC	CASSWWGIGYEQYF
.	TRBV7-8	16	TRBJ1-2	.	TGTGCCATCCTTCAACAATACAGGGATTTGAACTATGGCTACACCTTC	CAILQQYRDLNYGYTF
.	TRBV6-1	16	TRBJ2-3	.	TGTGCCAGCAGTGAAGTGGGGGCCCTAATCACAGATACGCAGTATTTT	CASSEVGALITDTQYF
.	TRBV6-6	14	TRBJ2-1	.	TGTGCCAGCAGTTACTGGCAGGGTAACAATGAGCAGTTCTTC	CASSYWQGNNEQFF
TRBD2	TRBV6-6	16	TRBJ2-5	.	TGTGCCAGCAGTTACGCCCTAGCGGGTGCCCAAGAGACCCAGTACTTC	CASSYALAGAQETQYF
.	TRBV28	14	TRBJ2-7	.	TGTGCCAGCAGTTCCGGGACCAAAACCTACGAGCAGTACTTC	CASSSGTKTYEQYF
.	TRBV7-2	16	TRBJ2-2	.	TGTGCCAGCAGCTTAGCGGTGACAAAGAACGTCGGGGAGCTGTTTTTT	CASSLAVTKNVGELFF
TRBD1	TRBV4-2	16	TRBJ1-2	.	TGTGCCAGCAGCCAAGATGGACAGGGGGCGCGGTGGGGCTACACCTTC	CASSQDGQGARWGYTF
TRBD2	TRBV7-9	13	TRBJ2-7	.	TGTGCCAGCAGTTCACGGGGGGGCTACGAGCAGTACTTC	CASSSRGGYEQYF
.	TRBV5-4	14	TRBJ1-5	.	TGTGCCAGCAGCTCTTATGGTAGCAATCAGCCCCAGCATTTT	CASSSYGSNQPQHF